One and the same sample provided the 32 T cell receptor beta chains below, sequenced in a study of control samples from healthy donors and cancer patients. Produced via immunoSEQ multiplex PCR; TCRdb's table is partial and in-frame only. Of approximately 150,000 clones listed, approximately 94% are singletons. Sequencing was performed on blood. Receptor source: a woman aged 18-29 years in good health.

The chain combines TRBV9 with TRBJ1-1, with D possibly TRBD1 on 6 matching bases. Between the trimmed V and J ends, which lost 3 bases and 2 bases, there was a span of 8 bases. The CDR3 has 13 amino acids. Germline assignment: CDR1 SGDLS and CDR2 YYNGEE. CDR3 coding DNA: TGTGCCAGCAGCGGGGACATTAACACTGAAGCTTTCTTT. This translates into CASSGDINTEAFF.

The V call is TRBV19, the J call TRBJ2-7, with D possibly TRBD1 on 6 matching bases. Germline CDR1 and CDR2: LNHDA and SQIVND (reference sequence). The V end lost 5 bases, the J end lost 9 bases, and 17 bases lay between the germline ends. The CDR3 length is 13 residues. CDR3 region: CASSPRDKSWQYF. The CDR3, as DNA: TGTGCCAGTAGTCCCCGGGACAAGTCTTGGCAGTACTTC.

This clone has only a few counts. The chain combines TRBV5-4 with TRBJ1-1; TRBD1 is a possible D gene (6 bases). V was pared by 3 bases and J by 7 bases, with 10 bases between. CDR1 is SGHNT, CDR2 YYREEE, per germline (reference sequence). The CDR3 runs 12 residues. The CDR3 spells CASSYQGSEAFF. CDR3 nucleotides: TGTGCCAGCAGCTACCAGGGGAGTGAAGCTTTCTTT.

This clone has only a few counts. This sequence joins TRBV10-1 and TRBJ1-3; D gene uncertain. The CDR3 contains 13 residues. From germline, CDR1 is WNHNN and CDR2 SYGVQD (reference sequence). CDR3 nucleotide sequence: TGCGCTACCGCTCCCGCGGTCGGAAACACCATATATTTT. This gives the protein CATAPAVGNTIYF.

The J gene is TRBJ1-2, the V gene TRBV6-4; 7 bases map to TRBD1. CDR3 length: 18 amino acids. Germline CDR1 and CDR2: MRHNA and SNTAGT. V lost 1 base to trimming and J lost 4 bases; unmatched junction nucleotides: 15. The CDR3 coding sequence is TGTGCCAGCAGTGACTTCCCGAACACCGGGACAGCTACCTATGGCTACACCTTC. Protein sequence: CASSDFPNTGTATYGYTF.

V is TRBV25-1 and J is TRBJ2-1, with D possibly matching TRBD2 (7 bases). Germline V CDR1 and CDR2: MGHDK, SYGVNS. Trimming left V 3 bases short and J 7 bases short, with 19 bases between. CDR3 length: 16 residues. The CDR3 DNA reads TGTGCCAGCAGTGATTCAAGGGGGGGCCTGTGGAATGAGCAGTTCTTC. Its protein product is CASSDSRGGLWNEQFF.

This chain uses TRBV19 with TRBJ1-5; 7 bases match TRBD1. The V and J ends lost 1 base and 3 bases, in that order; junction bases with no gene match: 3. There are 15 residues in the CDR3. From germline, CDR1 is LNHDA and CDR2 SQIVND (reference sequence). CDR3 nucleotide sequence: TGTGCCAGTAGTATAGTGGGACAGCCCAATCAGCCCCAGCATTTT. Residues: CASSIVGQPNQPQHF.

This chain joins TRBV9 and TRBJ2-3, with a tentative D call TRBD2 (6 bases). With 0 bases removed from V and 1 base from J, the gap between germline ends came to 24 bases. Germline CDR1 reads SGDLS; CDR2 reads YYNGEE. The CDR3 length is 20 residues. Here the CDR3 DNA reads TGTGCCAGCAGCGTAGGGTACGGTCGGTGGGTAGCGGCCGGCACAGATACGCAGTATTTT. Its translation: CASSVGYGRWVAAGTDTQYF. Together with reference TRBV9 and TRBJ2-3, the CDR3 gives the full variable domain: DSGVTQTPKHLITATGQRVTLRCSPRSGDLSVYWYQQSLDQGLQFLIQYYNGEERAKGNILERFSAQQFPDLHSELNLSSLELGDSALYFCASSVGYGRWVAAGTDTQYFGPGTRLTVL.

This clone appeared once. The CDR3 DNA is TGCGCCAGCAGCTTGGACCGACAGGGGGGGTACGAGCAGTACTTC. It is translated as CASSLDRQGGYEQYF. The rearrangement joins TRBV5-1 to TRBJ2-7, with 9 bases that match TRBD1. This CDR3 contains 15 residues. V shed 0 bases, J shed 4 bases, and the junction held 5 bases outside the gene matches. The germline gives CDR1 SGHRS, CDR2 YFSETQ.

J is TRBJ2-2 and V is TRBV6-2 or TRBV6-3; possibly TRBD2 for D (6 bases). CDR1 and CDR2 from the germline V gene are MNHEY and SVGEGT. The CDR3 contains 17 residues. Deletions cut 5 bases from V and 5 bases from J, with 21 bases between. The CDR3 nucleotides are TGTGCCAGCAGTGCCGGGACTTCTTCTGGTTTTACCGGGGAGCTGTTTTTT. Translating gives CASSAGTSSGFTGELFF.

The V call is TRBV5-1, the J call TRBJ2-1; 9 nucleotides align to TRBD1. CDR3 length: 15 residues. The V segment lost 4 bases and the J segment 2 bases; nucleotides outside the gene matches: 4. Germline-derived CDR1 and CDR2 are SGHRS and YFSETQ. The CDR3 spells CASSRDRVTYNEQFF. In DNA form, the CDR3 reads TGCGCCAGCAGCCGGGACAGGGTGACCTACAATGAGCAGTTCTTC.

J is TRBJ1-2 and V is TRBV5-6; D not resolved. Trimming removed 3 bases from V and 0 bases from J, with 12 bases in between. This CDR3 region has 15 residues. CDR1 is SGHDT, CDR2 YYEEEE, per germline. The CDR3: CASSWSTITNYGYTF. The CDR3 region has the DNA TGTGCCAGCAGCTGGTCGACTATAACTAACTATGGCTACACCTTC.

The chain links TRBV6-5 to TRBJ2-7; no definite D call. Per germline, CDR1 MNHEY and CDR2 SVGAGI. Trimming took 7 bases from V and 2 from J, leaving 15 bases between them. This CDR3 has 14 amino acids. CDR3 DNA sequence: TGTGCCAGCACCGAAGACGAAGCCCCCTACGAGCAGTACTTC. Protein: CASTEDEAPYEQYF.

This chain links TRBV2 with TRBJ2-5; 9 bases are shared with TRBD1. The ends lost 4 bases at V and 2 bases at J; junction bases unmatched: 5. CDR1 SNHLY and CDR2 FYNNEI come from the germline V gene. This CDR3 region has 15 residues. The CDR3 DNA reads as TGTGCCAGCAGTGGGGGGACAGGGAGACAAGAGACCCAGTACTTC. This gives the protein CASSGGTGRQETQYF.

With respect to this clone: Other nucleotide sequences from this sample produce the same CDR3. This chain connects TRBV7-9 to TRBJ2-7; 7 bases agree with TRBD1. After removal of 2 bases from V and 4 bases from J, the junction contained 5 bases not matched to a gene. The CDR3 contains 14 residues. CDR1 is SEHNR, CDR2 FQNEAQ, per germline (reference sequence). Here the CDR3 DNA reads TGTGCCAGCAGCTTACAAGGGGGCCCATACGAGCAGTACTTC. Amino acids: CASSLQGGPYEQYF.

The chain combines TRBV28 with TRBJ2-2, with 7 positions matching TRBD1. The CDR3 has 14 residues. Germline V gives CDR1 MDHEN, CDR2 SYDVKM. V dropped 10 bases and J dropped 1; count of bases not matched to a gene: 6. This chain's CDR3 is CANPGTENTGELFF. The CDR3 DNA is TGTGCCAACCCCGGGACAGAGAACACCGGGGAGCTGTTTTTT.

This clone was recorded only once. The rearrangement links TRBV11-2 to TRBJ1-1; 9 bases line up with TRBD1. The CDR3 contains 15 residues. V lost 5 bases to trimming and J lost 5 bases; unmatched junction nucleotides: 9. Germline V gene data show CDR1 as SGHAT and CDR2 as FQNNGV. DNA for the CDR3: TGTGCCAGCAGCCGCCCGACAGGGGGGGCAACTGAAGCTTTCTTT. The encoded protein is CASSRPTGGATEAFF. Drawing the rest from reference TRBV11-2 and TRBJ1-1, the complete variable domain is EAGVAQSPRYKIIEKRQSVAFWCNPISGHATLYWYQQILGQGPKLLIQFQNNGVVDDSQLPKDRFSAERLKGVDSTLKIQPAKLEDSAVYLCASSRPTGGATEAFFGQGTRLTVV.

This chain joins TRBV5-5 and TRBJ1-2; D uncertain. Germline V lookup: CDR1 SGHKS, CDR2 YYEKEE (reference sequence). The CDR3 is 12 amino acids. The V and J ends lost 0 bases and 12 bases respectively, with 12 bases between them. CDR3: CASSLALSGDTF. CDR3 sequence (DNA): TGTGCCAGCAGCTTGGCCCTATCGGGCGACACCTTC.

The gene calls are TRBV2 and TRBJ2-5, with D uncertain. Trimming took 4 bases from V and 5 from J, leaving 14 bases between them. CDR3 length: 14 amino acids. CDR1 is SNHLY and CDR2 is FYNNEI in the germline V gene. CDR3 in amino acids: CASSAWTTRETQYF. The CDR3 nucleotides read TGTGCCAGCAGTGCATGGACCACCAGGGAGACCCAGTACTTC.

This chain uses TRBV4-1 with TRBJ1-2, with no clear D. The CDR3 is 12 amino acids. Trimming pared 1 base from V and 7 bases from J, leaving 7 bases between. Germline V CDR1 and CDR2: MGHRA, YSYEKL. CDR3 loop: CASSQGGVGYTF. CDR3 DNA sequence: TGCGCCAGCAGCCAAGGAGGCGTTGGCTACACCTTC.

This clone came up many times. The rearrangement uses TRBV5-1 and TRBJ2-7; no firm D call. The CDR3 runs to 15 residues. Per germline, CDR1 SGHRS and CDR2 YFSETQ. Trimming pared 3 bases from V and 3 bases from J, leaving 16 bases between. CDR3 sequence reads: CASSSKGTADYEQYF. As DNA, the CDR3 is TGCGCCAGCAGCTCGAAAGGAACAGCCGACTACGAGCAGTACTTC.

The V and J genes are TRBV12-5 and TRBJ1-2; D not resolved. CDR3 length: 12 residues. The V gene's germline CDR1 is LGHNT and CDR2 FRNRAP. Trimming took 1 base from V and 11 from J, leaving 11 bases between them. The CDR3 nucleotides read TGTGCTAGTGGTTTGGAGAGGCCCCCTTACACCTTC. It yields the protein CASGLERPPYTF.

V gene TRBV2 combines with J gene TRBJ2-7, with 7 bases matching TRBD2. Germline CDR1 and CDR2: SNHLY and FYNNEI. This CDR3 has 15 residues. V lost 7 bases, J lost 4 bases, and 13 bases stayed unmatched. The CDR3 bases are TGTGCCAGCAACCCCCTGAACCAGGGAGGGTACGAGCAGTACTTC. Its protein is CASNPLNQGGYEQYF.

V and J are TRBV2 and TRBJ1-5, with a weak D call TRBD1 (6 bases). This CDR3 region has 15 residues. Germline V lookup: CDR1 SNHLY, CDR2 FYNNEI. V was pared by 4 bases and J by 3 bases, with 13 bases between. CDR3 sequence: CASSVNRVDNQPQHF. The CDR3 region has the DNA TGTGCCAGCAGTGTCAACAGGGTGGACAATCAGCCCCAGCATTTT.

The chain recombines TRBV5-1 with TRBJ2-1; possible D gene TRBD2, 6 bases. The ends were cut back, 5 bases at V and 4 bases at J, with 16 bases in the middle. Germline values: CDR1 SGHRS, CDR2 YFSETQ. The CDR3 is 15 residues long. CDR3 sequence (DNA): TGCGCCAGCAGGGAGGGGACCAGTTATTACAATGAGCAGTTCTTC. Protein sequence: CASREGTSYYNEQFF.

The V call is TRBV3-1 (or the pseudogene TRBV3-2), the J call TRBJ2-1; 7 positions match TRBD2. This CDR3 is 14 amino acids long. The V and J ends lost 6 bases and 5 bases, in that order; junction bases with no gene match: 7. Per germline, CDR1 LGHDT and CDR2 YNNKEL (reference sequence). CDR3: CASRERGNDNEQFF. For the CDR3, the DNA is TGTGCCAGCAGAGAGCGGGGTAATGACAATGAGCAGTTCTTC.

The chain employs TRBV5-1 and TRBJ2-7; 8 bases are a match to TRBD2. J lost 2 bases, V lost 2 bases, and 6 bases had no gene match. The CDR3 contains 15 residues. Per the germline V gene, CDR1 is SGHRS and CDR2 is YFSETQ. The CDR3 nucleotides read TGCGCCAGCAGCTTCGGGGGGGGGAACACCTACGAGCAGTACTTC. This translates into CASSFGGGNTYEQYF.

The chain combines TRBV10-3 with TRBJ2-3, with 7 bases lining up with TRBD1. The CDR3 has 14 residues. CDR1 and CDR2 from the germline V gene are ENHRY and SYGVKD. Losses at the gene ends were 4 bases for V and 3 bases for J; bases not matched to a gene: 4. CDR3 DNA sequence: TGTGCCATCAGTGGTGGCAGGGGGACAGATACGCAGTATTTT. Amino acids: CAISGGRGTDTQYF.

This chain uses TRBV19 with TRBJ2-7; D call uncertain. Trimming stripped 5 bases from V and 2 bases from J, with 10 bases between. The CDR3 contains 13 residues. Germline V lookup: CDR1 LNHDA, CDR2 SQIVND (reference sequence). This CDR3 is CASSLGRTYEQYF. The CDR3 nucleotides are TGTGCCAGTAGTTTAGGACGGACCTACGAGCAGTACTTC.

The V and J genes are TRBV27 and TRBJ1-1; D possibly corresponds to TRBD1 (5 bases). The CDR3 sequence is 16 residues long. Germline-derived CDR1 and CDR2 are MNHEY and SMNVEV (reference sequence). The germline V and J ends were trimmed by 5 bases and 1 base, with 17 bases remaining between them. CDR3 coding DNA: TGTGCCAGCAGTCCCCTGCTACTTACAGGGAACACTGAAGCTTTCTTT. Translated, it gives CASSPLLLTGNTEAFF.

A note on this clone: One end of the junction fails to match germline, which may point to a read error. The CDR3 here is CASSLTSPSREGRLRTEAFF. The CDR3 DNA is TGTGCTAGCAGCTTAACTTCCCCCTCCAGGGAAGGGCGGCTACGCACTGAAGCTTTCTTT. The chain joins TRBV7-7 to TRBJ1-1, with a weak D call TRBD1 (5 bases). CDR3 length equals 20 residues. Germline CDR1 SSHAT, CDR2 FNYEAQ (reference sequence).

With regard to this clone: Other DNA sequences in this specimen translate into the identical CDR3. CDR3: CASSEETGAAGGYTF. For the CDR3, the DNA is TGTGCCAGCAGTGAAGAGACAGGGGCCGCGGGTGGCTACACCTTC. The chain couples TRBV6-1 to TRBJ1-2, with TRBD1 matching 8 bases. The trim removed 1 base at V and 7 bases at J, leaving 8 bases unmatched. This CDR3 contains 15 residues. Germline V gene sequence: CDR1 MNHNS, CDR2 SASEGT.